This is a list of T cell receptor beta chains from one sample in a study of T cell repertoires in ileal Crohn's disease. Sequenced by immunoSEQ multiplex PCR; TCRdb stores in-frame clones only, minus some. The data contain roughly 60,000 clones, 85% to 90% of them singletons. The source material was ileal tissue. The source is an adult with Crohn's disease. CDR3s leave out the opening cysteine and the closing phenylalanine or tryptophan.

j_call v_call cdr3_aa
TRBJ1-2 TRBV6-1 ASSETTGIGYT
TRBJ1-4 TRBV5-1 ASSLGQGQSNEKLF
TRBJ2-2 TRBV9 ASSVAPGGGGGELF
TRBJ2-2 TRBV15 ATSPQIAGELF
TRBJ2-7 TRBV7-2 ASSLEGLAGVQY
TRBJ2-1 TRBV27 ASSFGALGSYDEQF
TRBJ2-2 TRBV5-1 ASSDTTGLGGELF
TRBJ1-5 TRBV15 ATSLGQNSNQPQH
TRBJ2-2 TRBV6-6 ASTKTDTGELF
TRBJ1-4 TRBV6-6 ASSYGGGTNEKLF
TRBJ1-1 TRBV27 ASSSLASGPPEAF
TRBJ2-3 TRBV2 ASEVLRNRFTDTQY
TRBJ2-1 TRBV11-2 ASSSPGLAEPYNEQF
TRBJ1-2 TRBV12-5 ASGFRDRIYGYT